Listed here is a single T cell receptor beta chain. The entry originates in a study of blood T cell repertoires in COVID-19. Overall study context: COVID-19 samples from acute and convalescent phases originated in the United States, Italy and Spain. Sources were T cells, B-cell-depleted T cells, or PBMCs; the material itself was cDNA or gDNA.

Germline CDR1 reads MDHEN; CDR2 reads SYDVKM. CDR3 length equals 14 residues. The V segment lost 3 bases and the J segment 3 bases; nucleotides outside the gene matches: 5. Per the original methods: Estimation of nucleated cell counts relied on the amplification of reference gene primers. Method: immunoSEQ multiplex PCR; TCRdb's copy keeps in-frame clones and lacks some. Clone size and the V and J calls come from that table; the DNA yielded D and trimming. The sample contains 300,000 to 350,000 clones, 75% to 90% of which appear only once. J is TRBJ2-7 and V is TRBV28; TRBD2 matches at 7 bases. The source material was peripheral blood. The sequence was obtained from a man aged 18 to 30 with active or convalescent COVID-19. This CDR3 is CASSFSGLGYEQYF. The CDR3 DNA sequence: TGTGCCAGCAGTTTTAGCGGGCTCGGCTACGAGCAGTACTTC.